The 4 T cell receptor beta chains listed next were all sequenced from one sample in a study of cytomegalovirus exposure and HLA in healthy donors (dated by TCRdb to 2015 to 2018). Libraries were built with the immunoSEQ multiplex PCR assay. The multiplex PCR relied on a mix of 60 forward primers for TCR Vbeta segments and 13 reverse primers for TCR Jbeta segments. TCRdb re-hosts the immuneACCESS table, in-frame sequences only. Its copies lack some clones; in the studies checked, an unresolved V gene accounts for under half of them, and the cause for the rest is not known. Recorded for this sample are 140,000 to 150,000 clones; around four fifths of them occurred a single time. 2% to 2.5% of the sample rests with the top ten. The sequencing sample was made of PBMCs. The source of these receptors is a boy aged 2 to 10 in good health and CMV-seronegative.

The chain employs TRBV7-7 and TRBJ2-6, with TRBD1 matching 7 bases. V gave up 1 base and J gave up 3 bases; unmatched junction bases: 12. The CDR3 is 19 amino acids. From germline, CDR1 is SSHAT and CDR2 FNYEAQ (reference sequence). CDR3 sequence (DNA): TGTGCCAGCAGCTTAGGTTTAGGGCTGACAGGGAGTGGGGCCAACGTCCTGACTTTC. It is translated as CASSLGLGLTGSGANVLTF.

This chain joins TRBV11-3 and TRBJ2-1; 12 bases line up with TRBD2. Germline CDR1 SGHNT, CDR2 YENEEA. This CDR3 contains 16 residues. J lost 4 bases, V lost 5 bases, and 6 bases had no gene match. CDR3 region: CASSPATSGRYNEQFF. CDR3 coding DNA: TGTGCCAGCAGCCCGGCAACTAGCGGGAGGTACAATGAGCAGTTCTTC.

This clone was seen a single time. The chain's CDR3 is CSDGGQGVGGYTF. The CDR3 coding sequence is TGCAGCGATGGGGGACAGGGAGTGGGTGGCTACACCTTC. The chain joins TRBV29-1 to TRBJ1-2; 9 positions agree with TRBD1. Unmatched junction bases numbered 10, after V lost 7 bases and J lost 7 bases. Germline CDR1 and CDR2: SQVTM and ANQGSEA. The CDR3 is made up of 13 amino acids.

This chain connects TRBV5-1 to TRBJ2-1; 9 bases agree with TRBD2. The CDR3 is 21 residues long. The germline V gene has CDR1 SGHRS and CDR2 YFSETQ. Trimming took 0 bases from V and 0 from J; bases not matched to a gene: 16. The CDR3 DNA is TGCGCCAGCAGCTTGGAGGGGTTAGGACTAGCGCAAATCAGCTCCTACAATGAGCAGTTCTTC. Translating it yields CASSLEGLGLAQISSYNEQFF.